This is a list of T cell receptor beta chains from one sample in a study of lymphopenia after photon versus proton radiotherapy. Some clones are missing from TCRdb's copy, which holds only in-frame ones; the method was immunoSEQ multiplex PCR. Here the sample spans roughly 76,000 clones, 80% to 95% being singletons. This specimen was peripheral blood, taken from a patient treated with photon-based radiotherapy. The receptor set was obtained from a woman in her 40s with cholangiocarcinoma. CDR3s include the opening cysteine and the closing phenylalanine or tryptophan. Fields, in order: J gene, V gene, clone size, D gene, CDR3 DNA, CDR3 protein. D genes are given only for firm matches. Only some rows state a clone size, as once, few, many or a class for expanded clones.

j_gene: TRBJ2-5
v_gene: TRBV6-1
abundance: NA
d_gene: TRBD1
CDR3nt: TGTGCCAGCAGTGACCTGGGACAGGGGTCGTGGAGGGCCCAGTACTTC
CDR3aa: CASSDLGQGSWRAQYF

j_gene: TRBJ1-3
v_gene: TRBV7-2
abundance: once
d_gene: NA
CDR3nt: TGTGCCAGCAGCTTAGCGCTGGGAGCCGGAAACACCATATATTTT
CDR3aa: CASSLALGAGNTIYF

j_gene: TRBJ2-7
v_gene: TRBV7-9
abundance: NA
d_gene: NA
CDR3nt: TGTGCCAGCAGCGTAGAAGGCAGCCCCTCCGAGCAGTACTTC
CDR3aa: CASSVEGSPSEQYF

j_gene: TRBJ1-4
v_gene: TRBV28
abundance: NA
d_gene: TRBD1
CDR3nt: TGTGCCAGCAGTAGGGACAGGGTGATCGAAAAACTGTTTTTT
CDR3aa: CASSRDRVIEKLFF

j_gene: TRBJ2-1
v_gene: TRBV18
abundance: NA
d_gene: NA
CDR3nt: TGTGCCAGCTCACCACTGGTCGCGGCCGAGCAGTTCTTC
CDR3aa: CASSPLVAAEQFF

j_gene: TRBJ1-1
v_gene: TRBV5-1
abundance: NA
d_gene: NA
CDR3nt: TGCGCCAGCAGCTCCAACGGGGGCAGAGGATTCACTGAAGCTTTCTTT
CDR3aa: CASSSNGGRGFTEAFF

j_gene: TRBJ1-4
v_gene: TRBV30
abundance: NA
d_gene: NA
CDR3nt: TGTGCCTGGAGTCGAGGAGGGGGGTTAGAAAAACTGTTTTTT
CDR3aa: CAWSRGGGLEKLFF

j_gene: TRBJ1-4
v_gene: TRBV5-1
abundance: NA
d_gene: TRBD1
CDR3nt: TGCGCCAGCAGCCCGGAGGGACAGGGGAGGCCTAATGAAAAACTGTTTTTT
CDR3aa: CASSPEGQGRPNEKLFF

j_gene: TRBJ1-5
v_gene: TRBV19
abundance: NA
d_gene: NA
CDR3nt: TGTGCCAGTAGTATAGCGGGGGGCCACAATCAGCCCCAGCATTTT
CDR3aa: CASSIAGGHNQPQHF

j_gene: TRBJ1-5
v_gene: TRBV30
abundance: NA
d_gene: NA
CDR3nt: TGTGCCTGGAGTTCGGACGGTAGCAATCAGCCCCAGCATTTT
CDR3aa: CAWSSDGSNQPQHF

j_gene: TRBJ2-7
v_gene: TRBV7-6
abundance: NA
d_gene: TRBD1
CDR3nt: TGTGCCAGCAGCTTAGTGGGACAGGGCTACGAGCAGTACTTC
CDR3aa: CASSLVGQGYEQYF

j_gene: TRBJ2-1
v_gene: TRBV4-1
abundance: NA
d_gene: TRBD1
CDR3nt: TGCGCCAGCAGCCAAGGACAGGGTTTCTACAATGAGCAGTTCTTC
CDR3aa: CASSQGQGFYNEQFF

j_gene: TRBJ1-2
v_gene: TRBV9
abundance: NA
d_gene: NA
CDR3nt: TGTGCCAGCAGCGTAGGTGCTACGGGTCTCTACACCTTC
CDR3aa: CASSVGATGLYTF

j_gene: TRBJ1-1
v_gene: TRBV7-9
abundance: NA
d_gene: NA
CDR3nt: TGTGCCAGCATTGGCAGGGAGAACACTGAAGCTTTCTTT
CDR3aa: CASIGRENTEAFF

j_gene: TRBJ1-2
v_gene: TRBV4-2
abundance: once
d_gene: TRBD1
CDR3nt: TGTGCCAGCAGCCAAGGGACAGGGTTAGGAAGTGGCTACACCTTC
CDR3aa: CASSQGTGLGSGYTF

j_gene: TRBJ1-2
v_gene: TRBV7-9
abundance: NA
d_gene: NA
CDR3nt: TGTGCCAGCAGCTTATCATCTCAGGAGGGGGTTAATGGCTACACCTTC
CDR3aa: CASSLSSQEGVNGYTF